This is a list of T cell receptor beta chains from one sample in a study of blood T cell repertoires in COVID-19. This table comes from immunoSEQ multiplex PCR, and its TCRdb copy is limited to in-frame clones, with some not included. The repertoire includes about 120,000 clones, 75% to 90% of them detected once, and 25% to 35% sits in the top ten. Sequenced material: peripheral blood. These receptors came from a man aged 65-85 years with active or convalescent COVID-19. Each CDR3 is given with its conserved first and last residue. The order of the fields is D gene, J gene, V gene, clone size, CDR3 length, CDR3 protein, CDR3 DNA. D genes are given only for firm matches. Expanded clones are given a class, and other clones once, few, many or no size at all.

D gene: NA; J gene: TRBJ2-7; V gene: TRBV7-9; clone size: NA; CDR3 length: 15; CDR3 protein: CASSPSGTISYEQYF; CDR3 DNA: TGTGCCAGCAGCCCCTCGGGAACCATCTCCTACGAGCAGTACTTC
D gene: TRBD2; J gene: TRBJ2-1; V gene: TRBV9; clone size: NA; CDR3 length: 17; CDR3 protein: CASSVGTTSGIFNEQFF; CDR3 DNA: TGTGCCAGCAGCGTAGGAACGACTAGCGGGATCTTCAATGAGCAGTTCTTC
D gene: TRBD2; J gene: TRBJ2-5; V gene: TRBV20-1; clone size: NA; CDR3 length: 11; CDR3 protein: CSALADPPQYF; CDR3 DNA: TGCAGTGCCCTAGCGGACCCGCCCCAGTACTTC
D gene: NA; J gene: TRBJ2-2; V gene: TRBV7-9; clone size: NA; CDR3 length: 18; CDR3 protein: CASRPNRVLNSNTGELFF; CDR3 DNA: TGTGCCAGCAGGCCCAACAGGGTTCTTAACTCGAACACCGGGGAGCTGTTTTTT
D gene: NA; J gene: TRBJ1-1; V gene: TRBV11-2; clone size: NA; CDR3 length: 14; CDR3 protein: CASSPQGGNTEAFF; CDR3 DNA: TGTGCCAGCAGCCCGCAAGGGGGGAACACTGAAGCTTTCTTT
D gene: NA; J gene: TRBJ2-5; V gene: TRBV4-1; clone size: NA; CDR3 length: 15; CDR3 protein: CASSQGESSPGAQYF; CDR3 DNA: TGCGCCAGCAGCCAAGGAGAGAGCAGTCCGGGGGCCCAGTACTTC
D gene: TRBD2; J gene: TRBJ2-3; V gene: TRBV18; clone size: NA; CDR3 length: 18; CDR3 protein: CASSPPGLAGASTDTQYF; CDR3 DNA: TGTGCCAGCTCACCACCGGGACTAGCGGGAGCGAGTACAGATACGCAGTATTTT
D gene: NA; J gene: TRBJ1-1; V gene: TRBV6-6; clone size: few; CDR3 length: 14; CDR3 protein: CASSYLDMNTEAFF; CDR3 DNA: TGTGCCAGCAGTTATCTGGACATGAACACTGAAGCTTTCTTT
D gene: NA; J gene: TRBJ1-4; V gene: TRBV2; clone size: NA; CDR3 length: 13; CDR3 protein: CASSEAHAGGLFF; CDR3 DNA: TGTGCCAGCAGTGAAGCGCATGCGGGGGGACTGTTTTTT
D gene: NA; J gene: TRBJ1-5; V gene: TRBV7-9; clone size: NA; CDR3 length: 15; CDR3 protein: CASSLAGGSPGPQHF; CDR3 DNA: TGTGCCAGCAGCTTAGCCGGCGGATCCCCGGGGCCCCAGCATTTT
D gene: NA; J gene: TRBJ1-5; V gene: TRBV28; clone size: NA; CDR3 length: 15; CDR3 protein: CASSFVQGGNQPQHF; CDR3 DNA: TGTGCCAGCAGTTTTGTGCAGGGTGGCAATCAGCCCCAGCATTTT
D gene: NA; J gene: TRBJ2-1; V gene: TRBV4-1; clone size: NA; CDR3 length: 16; CDR3 protein: CASSQVTPAENNEQFF; CDR3 DNA: TGCGCCAGCAGCCAAGTGACTCCAGCGGAGAACAATGAGCAGTTCTTC
D gene: TRBD2; J gene: TRBJ2-1; V gene: TRBV19; clone size: NA; CDR3 length: 16; CDR3 protein: CASSEEGLLLSNEQFF; CDR3 DNA: TGTGCCAGTAGTGAGGAGGGACTACTCCTCAGCAATGAGCAGTTCTTC
D gene: NA; J gene: TRBJ1-3; V gene: TRBV12-3/TRBV12-4; clone size: few; CDR3 length: 13; CDR3 protein: CASSSVQGNTIYF; CDR3 DNA: TGTGCCAGCAGTTCCGTACAGGGAAACACCATATATTTT
D gene: NA; J gene: TRBJ2-7; V gene: TRBV18; clone size: NA; CDR3 length: 15; CDR3 protein: CASSLGSGGTYEQYF; CDR3 DNA: TGTGCCAGCTCCCTGGGGAGCGGAGGTACCTACGAGCAGTACTTC
D gene: TRBD2; J gene: TRBJ2-7; V gene: TRBV27; clone size: NA; CDR3 length: 14; CDR3 protein: CASSFSGGAYEQYF; CDR3 DNA: TGTGCCAGCAGTTTTTCGGGGGGGGCGTACGAGCAGTACTTC
D gene: TRBD1; J gene: TRBJ1-1; V gene: TRBV28; clone size: NA; CDR3 length: 16; CDR3 protein: CASSLWGRGLQGEAFF; CDR3 DNA: TGTGCCAGCAGTTTATGGGGCAGGGGGCTGCAAGGCGAAGCTTTCTTT
D gene: TRBD1; J gene: TRBJ1-4; V gene: TRBV5-1; clone size: NA; CDR3 length: 17; CDR3 protein: CASSLWGTGTTNEKLFF; CDR3 DNA: TGCGCCAGCAGCTTGTGGGGGACAGGGACCACTAATGAAAAACTGTTTTTT
D gene: NA; J gene: TRBJ1-2; V gene: TRBV7-9; clone size: once; CDR3 length: 14; CDR3 protein: CASSRQETNYGYTF; CDR3 DNA: TGTGCCAGCAGCCGACAGGAGACTAACTATGGCTACACCTTC
D gene: NA; J gene: TRBJ1-2; V gene: TRBV29-1; clone size: NA; CDR3 length: 13; CDR3 protein: CSVEYSVGYGYTF; CDR3 DNA: TGCAGCGTTGAATACAGTGTCGGCTATGGCTACACCTTC
D gene: NA; J gene: TRBJ1-3; V gene: TRBV18; clone size: NA; CDR3 length: 15; CDR3 protein: CASSPSGDAGNTIYF; CDR3 DNA: TGTGCCAGCTCTCCCTCGGGGGATGCTGGAAACACCATATATTTT
D gene: TRBD1; J gene: TRBJ2-7; V gene: TRBV5-1; clone size: NA; CDR3 length: 13; CDR3 protein: CASSPSEAGQGFF; CDR3 DNA: TGCGCCAGCAGCCCCAGTGAGGCGGGACAGGGTTTCTTC
D gene: TRBD1; J gene: TRBJ1-1; V gene: TRBV6-6; clone size: NA; CDR3 length: 15; CDR3 protein: CASSSGQLMNTEAFF; CDR3 DNA: TGTGCCAGCAGTTCGGGACAGCTAATGAACACTGAAGCTTTCTTT
D gene: NA; J gene: TRBJ1-3; V gene: TRBV10-2; clone size: NA; CDR3 length: 14; CDR3 protein: CASVAGSGGNTIYF; CDR3 DNA: TGCGCCAGCGTCGCGGGGTCAGGTGGAAACACCATATATTTT
D gene: NA; J gene: TRBJ1-2; V gene: TRBV5-1; clone size: NA; CDR3 length: 14; CDR3 protein: CASSLGQVRYGYTF; CDR3 DNA: TGCGCCAGCAGCTTGGGGCAGGTGCGCTATGGCTACACCTTC
D gene: TRBD1; J gene: TRBJ2-3; V gene: TRBV2; clone size: NA; CDR3 length: 15; CDR3 protein: CASSEGTGGPDTQYF; CDR3 DNA: TGTGCCAGCAGTGAAGGGACAGGGGGTCCAGATACGCAGTATTTT
D gene: NA; J gene: TRBJ1-2; V gene: TRBV28; clone size: NA; CDR3 length: 13; CDR3 protein: CASSRTKGYGYTF; CDR3 DNA: TGTGCCAGCAGCCGAACCAAGGGGTATGGCTACACCTTC
D gene: TRBD2; J gene: TRBJ2-3; V gene: TRBV3-1/TRBV3-2; clone size: NA; CDR3 length: 17; CDR3 protein: CASSLQALAGGRDTQYF; CDR3 DNA: TGTGCCAGCAGCCTTCAAGCACTAGCGGGAGGGAGGGATACGCAGTATTTT
D gene: NA; J gene: TRBJ2-5; V gene: TRBV5-1; clone size: NA; CDR3 length: 13; CDR3 protein: CASKLDNQETQYF; CDR3 DNA: TGCGCCAGCAAGCTCGACAACCAAGAGACCCAGTACTTC
D gene: NA; J gene: TRBJ2-1; V gene: TRBV7-8; clone size: NA; CDR3 length: 19; CDR3 protein: CASSLRALQGENSYNEQFF; CDR3 DNA: TGTGCCAGCAGCTTAAGGGCTTTACAGGGCGAAAACTCCTACAATGAGCAGTTCTTC
D gene: TRBD1; J gene: TRBJ2-1; V gene: TRBV27; clone size: NA; CDR3 length: 15; CDR3 protein: CASSLAGGAGNEQFF; CDR3 DNA: TGTGCCAGCAGTTTAGCAGGGGGCGCTGGAAATGAGCAGTTCTTC
D gene: TRBD1; J gene: TRBJ1-4; V gene: TRBV24-1; clone size: NA; CDR3 length: 15; CDR3 protein: CATSANRGSGEKLFF; CDR3 DNA: TGTGCCACCAGCGCAAACAGGGGTTCCGGTGAAAAACTGTTTTTT
D gene: NA; J gene: TRBJ2-1; V gene: TRBV30; clone size: NA; CDR3 length: 13; CDR3 protein: CAWSAQGVNEQFF; CDR3 DNA: TGTGCCTGGAGTGCACAGGGTGTCAATGAGCAGTTCTTC
D gene: NA; J gene: TRBJ1-1; V gene: TRBV19; clone size: once; CDR3 length: 13; CDR3 protein: CASSPTQNTEAFF; CDR3 DNA: TGTGCCAGTAGCCCGACACAGAACACTGAAGCTTTCTTT
D gene: TRBD1; J gene: TRBJ2-7; V gene: TRBV28; clone size: NA; CDR3 length: 15; CDR3 protein: CASLSLDRATYEQYF; CDR3 DNA: TGTGCCAGCTTATCTCTTGACAGGGCTACCTACGAGCAGTACTTC
D gene: NA; J gene: TRBJ2-5; V gene: TRBV5-1; clone size: once; CDR3 length: 14; CDR3 protein: CASSLGQERETQYF; CDR3 DNA: TGCGCCAGCAGCTTGGGTCAGGAACGGGAGACCCAGTACTTC
D gene: TRBD2; J gene: TRBJ2-3; V gene: TRBV28; clone size: once; CDR3 length: 19; CDR3 protein: CASSTGLAGSSGGTDTQYF; CDR3 DNA: TGTGCCAGCAGCACGGGCCTAGCGGGGTCTAGTGGGGGCACAGATACGCAGTATTTT
D gene: NA; J gene: TRBJ1-2; V gene: TRBV3-1/TRBV3-2; clone size: NA; CDR3 length: 14; CDR3 protein: CASSQGALKYGYTF; CDR3 DNA: TGTGCCAGCTCTCAAGGGGCCTTGAAATATGGCTACACCTTC
D gene: TRBD1; J gene: TRBJ1-6; V gene: TRBV7-9; clone size: NA; CDR3 length: 13; CDR3 protein: CASRPAGGSPLHF; CDR3 DNA: TGTGCCAGCAGGCCGGCAGGGGGTTCACCCCTCCACTTT
D gene: TRBD1; J gene: TRBJ2-7; V gene: TRBV5-1; clone size: NA; CDR3 length: 14; CDR3 protein: CASSLEQGIYEQYF; CDR3 DNA: TGCGCCAGCAGCTTGGAACAGGGGATCTACGAGCAGTACTTC
D gene: NA; J gene: TRBJ1-2; V gene: TRBV11-2; clone size: NA; CDR3 length: 14; CDR3 protein: CASSLGLTNYGYTF; CDR3 DNA: TGTGCCAGCAGCTTGGGACTGACTAACTATGGCTACACCTTC
D gene: NA; J gene: TRBJ1-2; V gene: TRBV20-1; clone size: NA; CDR3 length: 13; CDR3 protein: CSASAGEGYGYTF; CDR3 DNA: TGCAGTGCTAGTGCGGGGGAAGGATATGGCTACACCTTC